This TCR beta chain emerged from a study of shared clonotypes between healthy human individuals. TCRdb's table, derived via immunoSEQ multiplex PCR, lists solely in-frame clones and lacks some. Here the sample spans about 1.5 million clones, around 97% being singletons. Germline assignment: CDR1 SGHDN and CDR2 FVKESK. The CDR3 covers 18 residues. Trimming took off 0 bases at V and 4 bases at J, with 21 bases between the two ends. Sequencing was performed on naive CD4+ T cells sorted from blood. Subset in this sample: CD45RA+ positively selected. The sequence was obtained from a young man in good health. The V call is TRBV14, the J call TRBJ1-2; TRBD1 is a possible D gene (6 bases). The CDR3 protein is CASSQDLDPRGAGYGYTF. The CDR3 DNA follows: TGTGCCAGCAGCCAAGATCTTGATCCCAGGGGCGCCGGCTATGGCTACACCTTC.